The rows below give T cell receptor beta chains drawn from one sample of a study of T cell repertoires in cytomegalovirus infection. TCRdb independently ran MiXCR on the reads; one entry per CDR3 protein. The data show around 94,000 distinct CDR3 sequences, 16% seen once. The sample comprised PBMCs. The receptor source for this set is a human donor in good health (CMV status not recorded). Some clones in this sample may be carry-over from other donors' samples. Both conserved end residues are part of each CDR3. The D gene is left open where the match is weak. Not every row has a clone size; where given, it reads once, few, many or a size class.

clone_size,d_call,j_call,v_call,cdr3_nt,cdr3_aa
NA,TRBD1,TRBJ2-1,TRBV7-2,TGTGCCAGCAGTCGACAGGGGGAATCGGGCAATGAGCAGTTCTTC,CASSRQGESGNEQFF
NA,NA,TRBJ1-1,TRBV28,TGTGCCAGCAGTTTTGGCGGGGCCACTGAAGCTTTCTTT,CASSFGGATEAFF
many,NA,TRBJ2-6,TRBV5-5,TGTGCCAGCACACGGTCCCTTTCCTCTGGGGCCAACGTCCTGACTTTC,CASTRSLSSGANVLTF
few,NA,TRBJ1-2,TRBV30,TGTGCCTGGATGAGAAGAGGGCTTAACTATGGCTACACCTTC,CAWMRRGLNYGYTF
NA,TRBD2,TRBJ2-3,TRBV6-2/TRBV6-3,TGTGCCAGCGCCGGGGGGGCAGATACGCAGTATTTT,CASAGGADTQYF
NA,NA,TRBJ2-1,TRBV5-1,TGCGCCAGCCTTGCGGAGGGGAAAGGCAATGAGCAGTTCTTC,CASLAEGKGNEQFF
many,NA,TRBJ2-7,TRBV7-6,TGTGCCAGCAGCCCAGGGGTACAGCCCCACGAGCAGTACTTC,CASSPGVQPHEQYF
NA,NA,TRBJ1-1,TRBV6-2/TRBV6-3,TGTGCCAGCAGCCTCTTGCCCTCGGGCACTGAAGCTTTCTTT,CASSLLPSGTEAFF
few,NA,TRBJ2-7,TRBV10-3,TGTGCCATCAGTCCGGGCGACTACGAGCAGTACTTC,CAISPGDYEQYF
few,TRBD2,TRBJ2-1,TRBV3-1,TGTGCCAGCAGCGGACTAGCGGCGCAAGCCTACAATGAGCAGTTCTTC,CASSGLAAQAYNEQFF
few,NA,TRBJ1-5,TRBV6-2/TRBV6-3,TGTGCCAGCAGTTTTGGGCAGTACAATCAGCCCCAGCATTTT,CASSFGQYNQPQHF
many,NA,TRBJ2-1,TRBV11-1,TGTGCCAGCAGCAACCTGGCCCGCAATGAGCAGTTCTTC,CASSNLARNEQFF
NA,TRBD1,TRBJ2-5,TRBV12-3/TRBV12-4,TGTGCCAGCATGAGGACAGGGAAAGAGACCCAGTACTTC,CASMRTGKETQYF
NA,NA,TRBJ1-6,TRBV23-1,TGCGCCGGTGCCATAGGGGGGGACCGTTCACCCCTCCACTTT,CAGAIGGDRSPLHF
few,TRBD2,TRBJ2-7,TRBV28,TGTGCCAGCAGTTTAGGGGGGGGACCAACCTACGAGCAGTACTTC,CASSLGGGPTYEQYF
few,NA,TRBJ2-6,TRBV7-2,TGTGTCAGCAGCTTAGCGGCGGCTGGGGCCAACGTCCTGACTTTC,CVSSLAAAGANVLTF